The 25 T cell receptor beta chains reported below all come from one sample, sequenced in a study of T cell responses to AZD1222 COVID-19 vaccine. Clones were read by immunoSEQ multiplex PCR, and TCRdb kept only the in-frame ones, dropping some. The sample lists 180,000 or so clones, around 94% occurring once. Specimen: peripheral blood, collected on day 0 of AZD1222 vaccination. The receptors come from an adult in good health.

The chain is built from TRBV18 and TRBJ1-5, with D unclear. This CDR3 comprises 13 residues. Germline V gene lookup returns CDR1 KGHSH and CDR2 LQKENI. Trimming shortened V by 3 bases and J by 5 bases, and 8 bases separated the two germline ends. The CDR3 protein is CASSPSRDQPQHF. CDR3 DNA: TGTGCCAGCTCACCCTCCCGGGATCAGCCCCAGCATTTT.

The chain has TRBV5-4 and TRBJ1-2, with D tentatively TRBD1 (5 bases). Trimming removed 0 bases at V and 7 bases at J, with 13 bases between. Germline CDR1 SGHNT, CDR2 YYREEE (reference sequence). The CDR3 extends over 14 amino acids. The CDR3 is CASSLVGESGGYTF. The CDR3 DNA reads TGTGCCAGCAGCTTGGTGGGGGAATCGGGTGGCTACACCTTC.

This clone has a handful of counts. The sample has other DNA sequences that encode this CDR3 too. The chain joins TRBV12-3 or TRBV12-4 to TRBJ2-1; maybe TRBD1 (5 bases). V gave up 3 bases and J gave up 6 bases, with 6 bases separating them. The CDR3 totals 12 residues. The CDR3 sequence is CASSFRGNEQFF. DNA for the CDR3: TGTGCCAGCAGTTTTAGGGGCAATGAGCAGTTCTTC.

The chain employs TRBV4-2 and TRBJ1-2; D not resolved. Germline V CDR1 and CDR2: LGHNA, YNFKEQ. V shed 0 bases and J shed 8 bases, with 22 bases lying between them. The CDR3 has 17 amino acids. The CDR3 DNA reads TGTGCCAGCAGCCAAGAAGCGGGGATGGTGGAATCAGAAGGCTACACCTTC. Protein: CASSQEAGMVESEGYTF.

The chain links TRBV3-1 (or the pseudogene TRBV3-2) to TRBJ2-1, with D perhaps matching TRBD2 (5 bases). Germline loops: CDR1 LGHDT, CDR2 YNNKEL (reference sequence). There are 14 residues in the CDR3. The V end lost 2 bases, the J end lost 5 bases, and 10 bases lay between the germline ends. This CDR3 reads CASSQPGSHNEQFF. The DNA of the CDR3 is TGTGCCAGCAGCCAACCGGGATCTCACAATGAGCAGTTCTTC.

The gene calls are TRBV6-5 and TRBJ1-1; 11 bases line up with TRBD1. This CDR3 is 15 amino acids long. V lost 0 bases to trimming and J lost 5 bases; unmatched junction nucleotides: 2. The germline gives CDR1 MNHEY, CDR2 SVGAGI. This CDR3 is CASSYSGQGETEAFF. The CDR3, as DNA: TGTGCCAGCAGTTACTCGGGACAGGGGGAGACTGAAGCTTTCTTT.

This chain uses TRBV2 with TRBJ2-3; no firm D call. The germline CDR1 and CDR2 sequences are SNHLY and FYNNEI. Trimming shortened V by 4 bases and J by 1 base, and 9 bases separated the two germline ends. The CDR3 loop spans 14 amino acids. The CDR3: CASSAAGRTDTQYF. The DNA for the CDR3 is TGTGCCAGCAGTGCCGCAGGTCGCACAGATACGCAGTATTTT.

The count of this clone is one. The chain carries TRBV28 and TRBJ2-7; no definite D call. The CDR3 spans 16 residues. The V and J ends lost 1 base and 2 bases respectively, with 15 bases between them. CDR1 is MDHEN and CDR2 is SYDVKM in the germline V gene. CDR3 sequence (DNA): TGTGCCAGCAGTTTATACCCTCTGGGAAGTCCCTACGAGCAGTACTTC. Translating gives CASSLYPLGSPYEQYF.

This clone was detected a few times. The rearrangement uses TRBV6-1 and TRBJ1-2, with 10 bases that match TRBD1. The CDR3 is 15 residues long. Germline CDR1 MNHNS, CDR2 SASEGT. V was clipped by 1 base and J by 8 bases; unmatched bases: 7. CDR3 nucleotides: TGTGCCAGCAGTGAAGGGCCGGGACAGGGGAGGGGCTACACCTTC. Residues: CASSEGPGQGRGYTF.

The J gene is TRBJ1-2, the V gene TRBV3-1 (or the pseudogene TRBV3-2), with D tentatively TRBD1 (5 bases). With 3 bases removed from V and 2 bases from J, the gap between germline ends came to 10 bases. CDR3 length: 14 amino acids. Germline values: CDR1 LGHDT, CDR2 YNNKEL (reference sequence). The CDR3 protein is CASSQSGGNYGYTF. The CDR3 DNA sequence: TGTGCCAGCAGCCAGTCTGGGGGGAACTATGGCTACACCTTC.

The J gene is TRBJ2-7, the V gene TRBV18; D not certain. There are 13 residues in the CDR3. The V gene lost 3 bases and the J gene lost 0 bases, with 6 bases spanning the gap. The germline V gene has CDR1 KGHSH and CDR2 LQKENI. Here the CDR3 reads CASSPRTSYEQYF. CDR3 nucleotide sequence: TGTGCCAGCTCACCTCGGACCTCCTACGAGCAGTACTTC.

This clone was observed a single time. V gene TRBV5-1 combines with J gene TRBJ2-5; 12 bases agree with TRBD2. V shed 1 base, J shed 1 base, and the junction held 5 bases outside the gene matches. The CDR3 has 17 amino acids. Germline CDR1 is SGHRS and CDR2 is YFSETQ. The CDR3 sequence: CASSLMRTSGTQETQYF. In DNA form, the CDR3 reads TGCGCCAGCAGCTTGATGAGGACTAGCGGGACCCAAGAGACCCAGTACTTC.

The chain joins TRBV5-1 to TRBJ1-4, with D possibly being TRBD1 (5 bases). V dropped 4 bases and J dropped 4 bases, with 17 bases sitting between them. CDR1 is SGHRS, CDR2 YFSETQ, per germline. This CDR3 spans 16 amino acids. The CDR3 is CASSLVIQGRNEKLFF. In DNA form, the CDR3 reads TGCGCCAGCAGCCTCGTAATCCAGGGACGTAATGAAAAACTGTTTTTT.

This chain uses TRBV3-1 (or the pseudogene TRBV3-2) with TRBJ1-1, with a possible D match to TRBD1 (5 bases). Germline V gene sequence: CDR1 LGHDT, CDR2 YNNKEL (reference sequence). V lost 2 bases, J lost 6 bases, and 16 bases lay in between. The CDR3 totals 15 residues. The CDR3 DNA follows: TGTGCCAGCAGCCAATATGTTCAGGGATCCTCTGAAGCTTTCTTT. Its translation: CASSQYVQGSSEAFF.

The count of this clone is one. This sequence joins TRBV5-4 and TRBJ2-2; 7 bases match TRBD1. J lost 3 bases, V lost 5 bases, and 4 bases had no gene match. Per germline, CDR1 SGHNT and CDR2 YYREEE (reference sequence). The CDR3 has 14 amino acids. The CDR3: CASRRQGDTGELFF. The CDR3, as DNA: TGTGCCAGCAGGAGACAGGGAGACACCGGGGAGCTGTTTTTT.

This clone was found a few times. The V and J genes are TRBV7-2 and TRBJ1-3; 7 bases agree with TRBD1. Germline V lookup: CDR1 SGHTA, CDR2 FQGNSA. Trimming cost V 5 bases and J 4 bases; bases outside gene matches: 20. This CDR3 spans 19 amino acids. Written as DNA, the CDR3 is TGTGCCAGCAGCCCCGAGGGGGCAGGGCGACAAGACCCCGGAAACACCATATATTTT. This encodes CASSPEGAGRQDPGNTIYF.

The rearrangement links TRBV4-1 to TRBJ2-7; 9 bases align to TRBD1. V dropped 3 bases and J dropped 4; count of bases not matched to a gene: 7. The CDR3 sequence is 15 residues long. Germline assignment: CDR1 MGHRA and CDR2 YSYEKL. The DNA of the CDR3 is TGCGCCAGCAGCCATCCGGGACAGGGTTTATACGAGCAGTACTTC. This gives the protein CASSHPGQGLYEQYF.

This clone was recorded once. CDR3 coding DNA: TGTGCCAGCAAGCCCTGGGGCGGGAGGGGACAGACCCAGTACTTC. Amino acid sequence: CASKPWGGRGQTQYF. The chain combines TRBV21-1 with TRBJ2-5; the D segment call TRBD2 is taken from the table without a DNA check. TRBV21-1 is given as a pseudogene. The CDR3 sequence is 15 residues long.

The rearrangement uses TRBV27 and TRBJ1-5; D may be TRBD1 (6 bases). The germline gives CDR1 MNHEY, CDR2 SMNVEV (reference sequence). The CDR3 loop spans 12 amino acids. Trimming pared 10 bases from V and 1 base from J, leaving 8 bases between. The CDR3 DNA is TGTGCCACCGGACAGAGCAATCAGCCCCAGCATTTT. Translating it yields CATGQSNQPQHF.

The J gene is TRBJ1-1, the V gene TRBV5-1; D remains ambiguous. This CDR3 contains 14 residues. The V end lost 6 bases, the J end lost 5 bases, and 17 bases lay between the germline ends. Germline assignment: CDR1 SGHRS and CDR2 YFSETQ. In nucleotides, the CDR3 is TGCGCCAGCATGAGGGTAGGTGGGGATACTGAAGCTTTCTTT. Translating it yields CASMRVGGDTEAFF.

This chain links TRBV5-1 with TRBJ1-2, with 10 bases lining up with TRBD1. V dropped 5 bases and J dropped 6; count of bases not matched to a gene: 10. CDR1 and CDR2 from the germline V gene are SGHRS and YFSETQ. This CDR3 has 15 residues. Here the CDR3 DNA reads TGCGCCAGCAGGACTCTAGCCGGGACAGGGGATGGCTACACCTTC. Its translation: CASRTLAGTGDGYTF.

This clone was picked up one time. The CDR3 coding sequence is TGTGCCAGTGGTGGTGGAAACACCATATATTTT. This encodes CASGGGNTIYF. This chain links TRBV19 with TRBJ1-3; D is unresolved. The CDR3 sequence is 11 residues long. The ends were cut back, 8 bases at V and 3 bases at J, with 5 bases in the middle. Germline V gives CDR1 LNHDA, CDR2 SQIVND (reference sequence). Full variable domain (rest looked up from reference TRBV19 and TRBJ1-3): DGGITQSPKYLFRKEGQNVTLSCEQNLNHDAMYWYRQDPGQGLRLIYYSQIVNDFQKGDIAEGYSVSREKKESFPLTVTSAQKNPTAFYLCASGGGNTIYFGEGSWLTVV.

This clone was counted between two and nine times. The chain is built from TRBV28 and TRBJ2-2; unclear D gene. CDR1 and CDR2 (germline): MDHEN, SYDVKM. The V end was cut by 1 base, the J end by 5 bases, with 5 bases between. The CDR3 consists of 13 residues. The CDR3 nucleotides read TGTGCCAGCAGTTTATCTGGTACCGGGGAGCTGTTTTTT. Encoded protein: CASSLSGTGELFF. Complete variable domain (other parts from reference TRBV28 and TRBJ2-2): DVKVTQSSRYLVKRTGEKVFLECVQDMDHENMFWYRQDPGLGLRLIYFSYDVKMKEKGDIPEGYSVSREKKERFSLILESASTNQTSMYLCASSLSGTGELFFGEGSRLTVL.

V gene TRBV11-2 combines with J gene TRBJ2-3, with TRBD2 matching 13 bases. The CDR3 sequence is 18 residues long. With V trimmed by 5 bases and J by 3 bases, 11 bases remained unmatched. Germline V gene lookup returns CDR1 SGHAT and CDR2 FQNNGV. This chain's CDR3 is CASSTRPVTSGRTDTQYF. The CDR3 DNA reads TGTGCCAGCAGCACTAGGCCGGTGACTAGCGGGAGGACAGATACGCAGTATTTT.

This chain connects TRBV4-1 to TRBJ2-3; D remains unclear. The germline CDR1 and CDR2 sequences are MGHRA and YSYEKL. This CDR3 has 13 residues. The V end was cut by 10 bases, the J end by 1 base, with 12 bases between. The CDR3 region is CATASQGTDTQYF. The CDR3 DNA is TGCGCCACCGCGAGCCAGGGCACAGATACGCAGTATTTT.